Shown below are 11 T cell receptor beta chains from a single sample sequenced in a study of CD8 T cells in Susac syndrome. After extraction with the RNeasy kit, 0.5 to 1 ug of the RNA was reverse transcribed using random hexamers. TCRdb itself ran the immunoSEQ multiplex PCR reads through MiXCR, one entry per CDR3 protein. This repertoire shows approximately 230,000 distinct CDR3 sequences, about 93% found once; its top ten account for 0.07% to 0.09%. The material sequenced was CD4+ T cells from PBMCs. Every receptor here comes from a human donor with multiple sclerosis.

This clonotype was counted a single time. The genes are TRBV3-1 and TRBJ1-3; D unresolved. CDR3 length: 15 residues. Trimming removed 1 base at V and 0 bases at J, with 7 bases between. Per germline, CDR1 LGHDT and CDR2 YNNKEL (reference sequence). CDR3: CASSQVPNSGNTIYF. The DNA of the CDR3 is TGTGCCAGCAGCCAAGTACCAAACTCTGGAAACACCATATATTTT.

This chain connects TRBV25-1 to TRBJ2-5, with 7 nucleotides matching TRBD1. Germline CDR1 MGHDK, CDR2 SYGVNS. This CDR3 contains 14 residues. With V trimmed by 4 bases and J by 5 bases, 7 bases remained unmatched. CDR3 amino acids: CASSGPGGTETQYF. The CDR3 DNA reads as TGTGCCAGCAGTGGGCCAGGGGGAACGGAGACCCAGTACTTC.

The V and J genes are TRBV2 and TRBJ2-1, with 8 bases identical to TRBD2. Germline CDR1 is SNHLY and CDR2 is FYNNEI. V lost 1 base to trimming and J lost 9 bases; unmatched junction nucleotides: 5. The CDR3 has 14 residues. The CDR3 loop is CASSEGPTSGEQFF. The CDR3 bases are TGTGCCAGCAGTGAAGGTCCTACTAGCGGTGAGCAGTTCTTC.

The rearrangement uses TRBV3-1 and TRBJ2-1; D gene unclear. Germline V CDR1 and CDR2: LGHDT, YNNKEL (reference sequence). The CDR3 runs to 15 residues. The V and J ends lost 0 bases and 2 bases respectively, with 8 bases between them. The DNA for the CDR3 is TGTGCCAGCAGCCAAGAGGGCAGGACCTACAATGAGCAGTTCTTC. It is translated as CASSQEGRTYNEQFF.

The chain employs TRBV14 and TRBJ1-1; D call uncertain. V lost 0 bases to trimming and J lost 5 bases, with 13 bases between them. This CDR3 is built from 15 residues. Germline V gene data show CDR1 as SGHDN and CDR2 as FVKESK. The CDR3: CASSQDVSWGTEAFF. The CDR3 nucleotides read TGTGCCAGCAGCCAAGATGTTTCTTGGGGTACTGAAGCTTTCTTT.

The chain carries TRBV7-2 and TRBJ2-5; a weak D match, TRBD2 (6 bases). Trimming shortened V by 0 bases and J by 4 bases, and 9 bases separated the two germline ends. The CDR3 length is 14 residues. From germline, CDR1 is SGHTA and CDR2 FQGNSA. As DNA, the CDR3 is TGTGCCAGCAGCTTAGCGGGAGGCGTAGAGACCCAGTACTTC. Translation gives CASSLAGGVETQYF.

The gene calls are TRBV6-6 and TRBJ1-2; 10 nucleotides agree with TRBD1. J gave up 8 bases and V 5 bases, and 14 bases lay outside the gene matches. There are 16 residues in the CDR3. CDR1 MNHNY and CDR2 SVGAGI come from the germline V gene (reference sequence). CDR3 coding DNA: TGTGCCAGCAGTCCGGGACAGGGGATCTTAAACCCAGGCTACACCTTC. Its translation: CASSPGQGILNPGYTF.

The V gene is TRBV9, the J gene TRBJ1-2; 9 nucleotides line up with TRBD1. Germline CDR1 reads SGDLS; CDR2 reads YYNGEE. The CDR3 runs to 17 residues. The J segment lost 0 bases and the V segment lost 0 bases, leaving 6 bases of the junction unmatched. DNA of the CDR3: TGTGCCAGCAGCGTAGATCTCCGGGACAGGGCTAACTATGGCTACACCTTC. Translated: CASSVDLRDRANYGYTF.

The chain links TRBV3-1 to TRBJ2-4; D assignment may be TRBD1 or TRBD2 (5 bases each). CDR3 length: 17 residues. The V gene lost 4 bases and the J gene lost 3 bases, with 19 bases spanning the gap. The germline V gene has CDR1 LGHDT and CDR2 YNNKEL (reference sequence). In DNA, the CDR3 is TGTGCCAGCAGCCGCCTCACAGGAGGTGGTGGCAAAAACATTCAGTACTTC. Encoded protein: CASSRLTGGGGKNIQYF. The full variable domain, rest sourced from reference TRBV3-1 and TRBJ2-4, is DTAVSQTPKYLVTQMGNDKSIKCEQNLGHDTMYWYKQDSKKFLKIMFSYNNKELIINETVPNRFSPKSPDKAHLNLHINSLELGDSAVYFCASSRLTGGGGKNIQYFGAGTRLSVL.

The chain employs TRBV6-5 and TRBJ2-1; TRBD2 aligns across 14 bases. Germline trimming cut 6 bases from V and 5 bases from J; bases unmatched to any gene: 3. The length of the CDR3 is 15 residues. Germline loops: CDR1 MNHEY, CDR2 SVGAGI. As DNA, the CDR3 is TGTGCCAGCAGCCGACTAGCGGGGGGGAACAATGAGCAGTTCTTC. It specifies CASSRLAGGNNEQFF.

The chain is built from TRBV5-1 and TRBJ1-5, with D hard to call. In germline, CDR1 is SGHRS, CDR2 YFSETQ. V dropped 2 bases and J dropped 0 bases, with 6 bases sitting between them. The CDR3 runs to 14 residues. CDR3: CASSLTSSNQPQHF. The DNA for the CDR3 is TGCGCCAGCAGCTTAACTAGTAGCAATCAGCCCCAGCATTTT.